This T cell receptor (beta chain) originates from a study of T cells in Graves' hyperthyroidism and ophthalmopathy. Uncontrolled infection, other autoimmune disease, pregnancy or lactation barred patients from enrollment. The CDR3 is made up of 12 amino acids. Germline V lookup: CDR1 SQVTM, CDR2 ANQGSEA. The ends lost 7 bases at V and 5 bases at J; junction bases unmatched: 4. RNA transcripts were the template for amplifying TCR beta CDR3 regions. The HTBI primer set drove a first-round RT-PCR of the TCR CDR3. MiXCR, run by TCRdb on the multiplex PCR reads, gives a single entry per CDR3 protein. The table has 75,000 to 100,000 distinct CDR3 sequences, about 51% seen once; the top ten hold roughly 29%.

The chain is built from TRBV29-1 and TRBJ1-4; 7 nucleotides line up with TRBD1. This sequence originates from a woman aged 40 to 50 with Graves' hyperthyroidism. The sequencing input was blood. The CDR3 loop reads CSAGTANEKLFF. DNA of the CDR3: TGCAGCGCCGGGACAGCAAATGAAAAACTGTTTTTT.